Listed here are 13 T cell receptor beta chains from one sample, sequenced in a study of T-cell memory formation after mild COVID-19. TCRdb itself ran the 5' RACE reads through MiXCR, one entry per CDR3 protein. The data hold 350,000 to 500,000 distinct CDR3 sequences, with 20% to 30% observed a single time. What was sequenced was PBMCs or a T cell subset sorted from them (not recorded which). Receptors were obtained from an adult woman who had mild COVID-19 (a few samples of this study predate the infection). Cell type and time point are not known.

This clonotype turned up a few times. The CDR3 loop reads CASSPTSGRKNEQFF. DNA of the CDR3: TGTGCCAGCAGTCCGACTAGCGGGAGAAAGAATGAGCAGTTCTTC. This sequence joins TRBV27 and TRBJ2-1; 12 bases align to TRBD2. The germline V gene encodes CDR1 MNHEY and CDR2 SMNVEV (reference sequence). The CDR3 is made up of 15 amino acids. The ends lost 5 bases at V and 7 bases at J; junction bases unmatched: 6.

This clonotype is termed medium-sized (0.01 to 0.1%). The chain has TRBV7-9 and TRBJ2-1; 10 bases are shared with TRBD1. Germline CDR1 reads SEHNR; CDR2 reads FQNEAQ (reference sequence). Trimming removed 5 bases from V and 6 bases from J; junction bases left unmatched: 4. The CDR3 is made up of 14 amino acids. CDR3: CASSPWTGGNEQFF. The CDR3 nucleotides are TGTGCCAGCAGCCCATGGACAGGGGGCAATGAGCAGTTCTTC.

The chain recombines TRBV6-5 with TRBJ2-6; TRBD2 might be the D (6 bases). V was shortened by 7 bases and J by 2 bases, with 12 bases between the two germline ends. Germline-derived CDR1 and CDR2 are MNHEY and SVGAGI. The CDR3 has 15 residues. The CDR3 here is CASTDRGTGANVLTF. The CDR3, as DNA: TGTGCCAGCACCGACCGGGGGACTGGGGCCAACGTCCTGACTTTC.

In this sample, this clonotype turned up a few times. The chain's CDR3 is CASSLGQDEAGELFF. CDR3 nucleotide sequence: TGTGCCAGCAGTTTGGGACAGGACGAGGCCGGGGAGCTGTTTTTT. The V call is TRBV12-3 or TRBV12-4, the J call TRBJ2-2, with TRBD1 identical over 8 bases. V lost 3 bases and J lost 6; bases outside the gene matches: 6. The length of the CDR3 is 15 residues.

The J gene is TRBJ1-6, the V gene TRBV4-1; D perhaps matches TRBD1 (5 bases). The germline V gene has CDR1 MGHRA and CDR2 YSYEKL. The CDR3 is made up of 18 amino acids. Trimming cost V 0 bases and J 2 bases, with 14 bases left between them. The CDR3 nucleotides read TGCGCCAGCAGCCAAGATGTTGGTAGGGACCCCTATAATTCACCCCTCCACTTT. Its protein product is CASSQDVGRDPYNSPLHF.

The CDR3, as DNA: TGTGCTAGTGGTTCATGGACTAGCGGGAGTAGTGCCGTGCCCTACGAGCAGTACTTC. Encoded protein: CASGSWTSGSSAVPYEQYF. The chain employs TRBV12-5 and TRBJ2-7, with 13 positions matching TRBD2. Trimming at V came to 4 bases and at J to 2 bases, leaving 14 bases not matched to a gene. Germline lookup yields CDR1 LGHNT and CDR2 FRNRAP. The CDR3 runs to 19 residues.

This clonotype was detected a few times. The gene calls are TRBV18 and TRBJ1-1, with D unclear. Germline CDR1 reads KGHSH; CDR2 reads LQKENI. Deletions cut 3 bases from V and 1 base from J, with 9 bases between. CDR3 length: 14 amino acids. This CDR3 is CASSPLTRNTEAFF. CDR3 in DNA: TGTGCCAGCTCACCCTTAACCAGGAACACTGAAGCTTTCTTT.

In this sample, this clonotype turned up a few times. The chain combines TRBV4-2 with TRBJ2-7; TRBD1 matches at 7 bases. Germline CDR1 is LGHNA and CDR2 is YNFKEQ. The junction had 5 bases not matched to a gene; V was cut back by 1 base and J by 2 bases. The length of the CDR3 is 15 residues. CDR3 region: CASSQAATGAYEQYF. CDR3 nucleotides: TGTGCCAGCAGCCAAGCCGCCACAGGGGCCTACGAGCAGTACTTC.

The gene calls are TRBV7-2 and TRBJ1-2; D gene ambiguous. The length of the CDR3 is 14 residues. V lost 5 bases to trimming and J lost 1 base, with 11 bases between them. Germline CDR1 reads SGHTA; CDR2 reads FQGNSA. CDR3: CASSPVGINYGYTF. The CDR3 nucleotides are TGTGCCAGCAGCCCCGTCGGTATTAACTATGGCTACACCTTC.

The chain carries TRBV6-2 or TRBV6-3 and TRBJ2-1; D perhaps matches TRBD2 (6 bases). The germline V gene has CDR1 MNHEY and CDR2 SVGEGT. Trimming took off 6 bases at V and 9 bases at J, with 9 bases between the two ends. CDR3 length: 11 residues. The CDR3 DNA reads as TGTGCCAGCAGCATGGGGGGTGAGCAGTTCTTC. Residues: CASSMGGEQFF.

The genes are TRBV20-1 and TRBJ1-4; possible D gene TRBD1, 5 bases. Germline V gives CDR1 DFQATT, CDR2 SNEGSKA (reference sequence). Trimming left V 5 bases short and J 4 bases short, with 17 bases between. The CDR3 runs 15 residues. The CDR3 sequence is CSAEVGGRVNEKLFF. CDR3 bases: TGCAGTGCTGAAGTGGGGGGACGGGTTAATGAAAAACTGTTTTTT.

In its sample, this clonotype was seen a few times. The chain joins TRBV12-3 or TRBV12-4 to TRBJ1-4; TRBD1 might be the D (5 bases). This CDR3 contains 17 residues. V lost 4 bases and J 6 bases, leaving 21 bases between the germline ends. CDR3 amino acids: CASSSPGWTFRDEKLFF. CDR3 sequence (DNA): TGTGCCAGCAGTTCCCCCGGATGGACGTTCAGGGATGAAAAACTGTTTTTT.

The chain uses TRBV7-8 and TRBJ1-2; D gene unclear. This CDR3 is 13 amino acids long. V lost 1 base and J 4 bases, leaving 7 bases between the germline ends. The germline gives CDR1 SGHVS, CDR2 FQNEAQ. CDR3 sequence: CASSLGRTYGYTF. CDR3 in DNA: TGTGCCAGCAGCTTAGGGCGAACCTATGGCTACACCTTC.